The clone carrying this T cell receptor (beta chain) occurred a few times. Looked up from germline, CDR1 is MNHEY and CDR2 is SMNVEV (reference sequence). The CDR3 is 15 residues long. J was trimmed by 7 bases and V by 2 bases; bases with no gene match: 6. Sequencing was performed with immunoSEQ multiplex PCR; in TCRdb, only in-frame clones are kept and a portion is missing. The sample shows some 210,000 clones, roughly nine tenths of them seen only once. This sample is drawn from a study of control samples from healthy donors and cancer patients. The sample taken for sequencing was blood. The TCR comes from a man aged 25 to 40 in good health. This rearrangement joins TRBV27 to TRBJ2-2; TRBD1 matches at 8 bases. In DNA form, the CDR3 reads TGTGCCAGCAGTTTACAGACAGGGGTGATCGGGGAGCTGTTTTTT. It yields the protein CASSLQTGVIGELFF.